This TCR beta chain stems from a study of pediatric ulcerative colitis. V shed 6 bases, J shed 3 bases, and the junction held 10 bases outside the gene matches. CDR1 and CDR2 (germline): LNHDA, SQIVND (reference sequence). The length of the CDR3 is 15 residues. TCRdb's table, derived via immunoSEQ multiplex PCR, lists solely in-frame clones and lacks some. In the table there are roughly 38,000 clones, roughly 80% of which are singletons. The sequence was collected from a girl aged 10-17 years with moderate ulcerative colitis. The sample consisted of blood. The rearrangement uses TRBV19 and TRBJ2-7; 8 bases are a match to TRBD1. CDR3 coding DNA: TGTGCCAGTAGGACCGAACAGGGGGGAGTCTACGAGCAGTACTTC. Translated: CASRTEQGGVYEQYF. The variable domain in full, completed from reference TRBV19 and TRBJ2-7, reads DGGITQSPKYLFRKEGQNVTLSCEQNLNHDAMYWYRQDPGQGLRLIYYSQIVNDFQKGDIAEGYSVSREKKESFPLTVTSAQKNPTAFYLCASRTEQGGVYEQYFGPGTRLTVT.